The 18 T cell receptor beta chains in this list originate from one sample, sequenced in a study of blood T cell repertoires in COVID-19. Repertoires were generated with immunoSEQ multiplex PCR, while TCRdb's copy carries only in-frame clones and drops some. Here the sample spans roughly 50,000 clones, 70% to 90% being singletons. Sequences were obtained from peripheral blood. All receptors derive from a man older than 75 with acute or convalescent COVID-19.

The chain links TRBV11-2 to TRBJ2-3, with TRBD1 matching over 7 bases. The ends lost 2 bases at V and 3 bases at J; junction bases unmatched: 5. Germline CDR1 reads SGHAT; CDR2 reads FQNNGV. The CDR3 loop spans 15 amino acids. DNA of the CDR3: TGTGCCAGCAGCTTAAGGGGGCAGAGAACAGATACGCAGTATTTT. This translates into CASSLRGQRTDTQYF.

The gene calls are TRBV19 and TRBJ2-3, with 7 bases identical to TRBD1. Trimming took 6 bases from V and 2 from J; bases not matched to a gene: 5. Germline V gene data show CDR1 as LNHDA and CDR2 as SQIVND (reference sequence). The CDR3 has 14 residues. The CDR3 loop is CASSSQGSTDTQYF. As DNA, the CDR3 is TGTGCCAGTAGCTCACAGGGGTCCACAGATACGCAGTATTTT.

V and J are TRBV30 and TRBJ2-7; 7 bases line up with TRBD2. Germline V CDR1 and CDR2: GTSNPN, SVGIG (reference sequence). The CDR3 has 13 residues. J was trimmed by 2 bases and V by 8 bases; bases with no gene match: 9. The CDR3 spells CAGHGGVPYEQYF. Here the CDR3 DNA reads TGTGCCGGGCATGGGGGGGTCCCCTACGAGCAGTACTTC. Filled out from reference TRBV30 and TRBJ2-7, the complete variable domain reads SQTIHQWPATLVQPVGSPLSLECTVEGTSNPNLYWYRQAAGRGLQLLFYSVGIGQISSEVPQNLSASRPQDRQFILSSKKLLLSDSGFYLCAGHGGVPYEQYFGPGTRLTVT.

The chain has TRBV2 and TRBJ2-7; tentatively, D is TRBD2 (7 bases). Germline assignment: CDR1 SNHLY and CDR2 FYNNEI. V was cut by 6 bases and J by 2 bases, with 17 bases left in between. This CDR3 comprises 15 residues. Here the CDR3 reads CASRSEGGVAYEQYF. In nucleotides, the CDR3 is TGTGCCAGCAGATCAGAGGGGGGGGTTGCCTACGAGCAGTACTTC.

V is TRBV7-2 and J is TRBJ1-6; D may be TRBD1 (5 bases). V was pared by 5 bases and J by 6 bases, with 17 bases between. The CDR3 contains 16 residues. The germline CDR1 and CDR2 sequences are SGHTA and FQGNSA. The CDR3 nucleotides read TGTGCCAGCAGCCCCGGGACGAGCGGGGGTAATTCACCCCTCCACTTT. Encoded protein: CASSPGTSGGNSPLHF. The complete variable domain, with remaining parts taken from reference TRBV7-2 and TRBJ1-6, reads GAGVSQSPSNKVTEKGKDVELRCDPISGHTALYWYRQSLGQGLEFLIYFQGNSAPDKSGLPSDRFSAERTGGSVSTLTIQRTQQEDSAVYLCASSPGTSGGNSPLHFGNGTRLTVT.

The DNA for the CDR3 is TGCGCCAGCGGACAGGGAGCTGGAAACACCATATATTTT. Its protein is CASGQGAGNTIYF. V and J are TRBV5-1 and TRBJ1-3; 8 positions agree with TRBD1. Looked up from germline, CDR1 is SGHRS and CDR2 is YFSETQ. V lost 7 bases and J lost 2; bases outside the gene matches: 2. The CDR3 has 13 residues.

This clone was seen more than once but under ten times. The CDR3 DNA sequence: TGTGCCAGCAGATTCCGTGGGGGGGCGAACAATGAGCAGTTCTTC. The encoded protein is CASRFRGGANNEQFF. The chain links TRBV3-1 (or the pseudogene TRBV3-2) to TRBJ2-1, with D possibly being TRBD2 (7 bases). V lost 6 bases and J lost 5, with 17 bases in between. CDR1 LGHDT and CDR2 YNNKEL come from the germline V gene (reference sequence). There are 15 residues in the CDR3.

This clone was detected only once. The chain couples TRBV7-8 to TRBJ2-2, with D possibly being TRBD1 (5 bases). Germline CDR1 reads SGHVS; CDR2 reads FQNEAQ. The CDR3 covers 15 residues. V was shortened by 3 bases and J by 5 bases, with 13 bases between the two germline ends. The CDR3 here is CASSLHVGDTGELFF. DNA for the CDR3: TGTGCCAGCAGCTTGCATGTAGGGGATACCGGGGAGCTGTTTTTT.

The rearrangement links TRBV7-9 to TRBJ2-2, with D possibly matching TRBD1 (6 bases). Germline CDR1 SEHNR, CDR2 FQNEAQ (reference sequence). Trimming stripped 2 bases from V and 0 bases from J, with 10 bases between. The CDR3 is made up of 16 amino acids. The CDR3 DNA reads as TGTGCCAGCAGCTTACCTAGGGGGTCGAACACCGGGGAGCTGTTTTTT. It codes for CASSLPRGSNTGELFF.

The chain recombines TRBV7-2 with TRBJ1-1; 10 bases map to TRBD1. Trimming cost V 5 bases and J 10 bases; bases outside gene matches: 10. This CDR3 is built from 14 residues. Germline assignment: CDR1 SGHTA and CDR2 FQGNSA. Here the CDR3 DNA reads TGTGCCAGCAGCGATAATACCGGACAGGGGGTAGCTTTCTTT. It codes for CASSDNTGQGVAFF.

This chain uses TRBV19 with TRBJ2-5, with 7 bases matching TRBD1. V trimming: 6 bases; J trimming: 3 bases; junction bases outside the gene matches: 7. The CDR3 length is 14 residues. Germline CDR1 LNHDA, CDR2 SQIVND (reference sequence). The CDR3 loop is CASSKQGWEETQYF. The DNA of the CDR3 is TGTGCCAGTAGCAAACAGGGGTGGGAAGAGACCCAGTACTTC. Variable domain in full (rest from reference TRBV19 and TRBJ2-5): DGGITQSPKYLFRKEGQNVTLSCEQNLNHDAMYWYRQDPGQGLRLIYYSQIVNDFQKGDIAEGYSVSREKKESFPLTVTSAQKNPTAFYLCASSKQGWEETQYFGPGTRLLVL.

CDR3 DNA: TGTGCCAGCAGCTCGACGGGACTAGCAACCTACGAGCAGTACTTC. This codes for CASSSTGLATYEQYF. The chain couples TRBV5-6 to TRBJ2-7, with 9 nucleotides matching TRBD2. The germline V gene has CDR1 SGHDT and CDR2 YYEEEE. The CDR3 is 15 residues long. The V and J ends lost 3 bases and 2 bases, in that order; junction bases with no gene match: 6.

The rearrangement joins TRBV5-1 to TRBJ1-6, with 9 bases identical to TRBD1. This CDR3 comprises 16 residues. From germline, CDR1 is SGHRS and CDR2 YFSETQ. With 0 bases clipped from V and 7 bases from J, the junction kept 5 bases outside the gene matches. The CDR3 nucleotides read TGCGCCAGCAGCTTGGGCCAGGACAGGGGAAATTCACCCCTCCACTTT. Residues: CASSLGQDRGNSPLHF.

The genes are TRBV4-2 and TRBJ2-5; 9 bases fit TRBD2. Germline-derived CDR1 and CDR2 are LGHNA and YNFKEQ. J lost 7 bases, V lost 1 base, and 7 bases had no gene match. The CDR3 sequence is 15 residues long. The CDR3 coding sequence is TGTGCCAGCAGCCAAGTCGGGCGGGGGGGAGCGACCCAGTACTTC. Translation: CASSQVGRGGATQYF.

This chain's CDR3 is CASSLPGQGVSGGYTF. The DNA of the CDR3 is TGTGCCAGCAGCTTACCAGGACAGGGGGTATCGGGTGGCTACACCTTC. The chain carries TRBV5-4 and TRBJ1-2; TRBD1 matches 10 bases. Trimming at V came to 2 bases and at J to 7 bases, leaving 11 bases not matched to a gene. From germline, CDR1 is SGHNT and CDR2 YYREEE (reference sequence). The CDR3 runs 16 residues. Filled out from reference TRBV5-4 and TRBJ1-2, the complete variable domain reads ETGVTQSPTHLIKTRGQQVTLRCSSQSGHNTVSWYQQALGQGPQFIFQYYREEENGRGNFPPRFSGLQFPNYSSELNVNALELDDSALYLCASSLPGQGVSGGYTFGSGTRLTVV.

The V call is TRBV9, the J call TRBJ2-7, with 10 positions matching TRBD1. V trimming: 3 bases; J trimming: 2 bases; junction bases outside the gene matches: 5. The CDR3 has 15 residues. The V gene's germline CDR1 is SGDLS and CDR2 YYNGEE. DNA for the CDR3: TGTGCCAGCAGCGCCCGGACAGGGGGGACCTACGAGCAGTACTTC. Protein: CASSARTGGTYEQYF. The full variable domain, its missing parts supplied by reference TRBV9 and TRBJ2-7, is DSGVTQTPKHLITATGQRVTLRCSPRSGDLSVYWYQQSLDQGLQFLIQYYNGEERAKGNILERFSAQQFPDLHSELNLSSLELGDSALYFCASSARTGGTYEQYFGPGTRLTVT.

This clone has only a few counts. The chain has TRBV19 and TRBJ1-4; D is unclear. Germline V CDR1 and CDR2: LNHDA, SQIVND (reference sequence). CDR3 length: 14 residues. V was cut by 5 bases and J by 3 bases, with 10 bases left in between. The CDR3 reads CASSPLRANEKLFF. The CDR3 nucleotides read TGTGCCAGTAGTCCACTCCGAGCTAATGAAAAACTGTTTTTT.

The chain uses TRBV28 and TRBJ1-2, with D perhaps TRBD1 (5 bases). The CDR3 has 12 residues. V lost 3 bases, J lost 7 bases, and 9 bases lay in between. CDR1 is MDHEN, CDR2 SYDVKM, per germline. The CDR3 DNA follows: TGTGCCAGCAGTTTGGGGCAGGGTGGCTACACCTTC. This translates into CASSLGQGGYTF.